This TCR beta chain appears in the sequencing data of a study of CD8 T cells in ankylosing spondylitis. Overall study results and limits: Apparently characteristic of ankylosing spondylitis blood was a TCR beta motif (eight highly homologous variants).

Trimming removed 1 base at V and 4 bases at J, with 9 bases between. There are 13 residues in the CDR3. Germline-derived CDR1 and CDR2 are SGHDT and YYEEEE. Construction of TCR beta libraries was performed using quantitative 5'-RACE with molecular barcodes. MiXCR, applied by TCRdb to the 5' RACE reads, yields one record per CDR3 protein. The sample includes around 390,000 distinct CDR3 sequences, 20% to 25% of them seen just once. With respect to this clonotype: Its antigen remains unidentified.

V usage is TRBV5-6 and J usage is TRBJ2-7; D not certain. The receptor comes from a male donor with ankylosing spondylitis. Sequenced sample: blood, either unsorted or a sorted T cell fraction (not recorded which). DNA of the CDR3: TGTGCCAGCAGCTTGTATCAGAGATACGAGCAGTACTTC. It is translated as CASSLYQRYEQYF.